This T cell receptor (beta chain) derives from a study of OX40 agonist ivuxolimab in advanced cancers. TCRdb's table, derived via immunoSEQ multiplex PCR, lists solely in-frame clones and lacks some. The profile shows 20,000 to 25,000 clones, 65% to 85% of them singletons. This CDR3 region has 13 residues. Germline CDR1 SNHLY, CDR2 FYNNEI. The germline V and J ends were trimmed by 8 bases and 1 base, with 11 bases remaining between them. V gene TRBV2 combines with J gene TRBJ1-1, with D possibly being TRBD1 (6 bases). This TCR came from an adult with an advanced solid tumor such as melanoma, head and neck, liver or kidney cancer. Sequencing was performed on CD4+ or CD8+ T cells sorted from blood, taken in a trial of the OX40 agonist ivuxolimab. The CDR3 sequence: CASQGQSNTEAFF. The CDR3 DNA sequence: TGTGCCAGCCAAGGACAGTCGAACACTGAAGCTTTCTTT. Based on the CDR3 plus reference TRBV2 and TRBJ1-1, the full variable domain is EPEVTQTPSHQVTQMGQEVILRCVPISNHLYFYWYRQILGQKVEFLVSFYNNEISEKSEIFDDQFSVERPDGSNFTLKIRSTKLEDSAMYFCASQGQSNTEAFFGQGTRLTVV.